These 8 T cell receptor beta chains originate from one sample sequenced in a study of blood T cell repertoires in COVID-19. Generated by immunoSEQ multiplex PCR, the TCRdb table keeps only in-frame clones and is missing some. The table lists about 200,000 clones, approximately 82% of them singletons, with 6.9% in the top ten. The specimen sequenced was peripheral blood. These receptors all come from a human donor with acute or convalescent COVID-19. The donor label of this sample is uncertain.

On this clone: At one end, the junction sequence differs from germline, possibly due to a read error. The chain carries TRBV12-3 or TRBV12-4 and TRBJ2-5; tentative D call: TRBD1 (5 bases). The CDR3 is 12 amino acids. This CDR3 reads CASSLGQGTQYF. The CDR3 region has the DNA TGTGCCAGCAGTTTGGGGCAAGGGACCCAGTACTTC.

This clone has a single count. The chain links TRBV9 to TRBJ2-7; 11 bases line up with TRBD1. With 3 bases clipped from V and 3 bases from J, the junction kept 5 bases outside the gene matches. CDR1 SGDLS and CDR2 YYNGEE come from the germline V gene. This CDR3 has 15 residues. The CDR3 DNA sequence: TGTGCCAGCAGCGCCACCGGGACAGGGGGCTACGAGCAGTACTTC. This translates into CASSATGTGGYEQYF. Variable domain in full (rest from reference TRBV9 and TRBJ2-7): DSGVTQTPKHLITATGQRVTLRCSPRSGDLSVYWYQQSLDQGLQFLIQYYNGEERAKGNILERFSAQQFPDLHSELNLSSLELGDSALYFCASSATGTGGYEQYFGPGTRLTVT.

This clone was observed a single time. The V gene is TRBV6-6, the J gene TRBJ2-5; D perhaps matches TRBD2 (6 bases). Trimming shortened V by 6 bases and J by 2 bases, and 19 bases separated the two germline ends. CDR3 length: 16 residues. Germline CDR1 and CDR2: MNHNY and SVGAGI (reference sequence). The CDR3 DNA sequence: TGTGCCAGCAGAGGGACTGAAAGAGGCCTTCAAGAGACCCAGTACTTC. This gives the protein CASRGTERGLQETQYF.

Worth noting for this clone: A junction end diverges from the germline sequence, so it may reflect a read error. The J gene is TRBJ2-1, the V gene TRBV10-3, with a weak D call TRBD2 (5 bases). Germline assignment: CDR1 ENHRY and CDR2 SYGVKD. The CDR3 consists of 13 residues. The CDR3 region is CAISESIREGWIF. The CDR3 region has the DNA TGTGCCATCAGTGAGTCGATACGGGAAGGTTGGATCTTC.

The chain carries TRBV2 and TRBJ2-2; 11 nucleotides match TRBD2. The CDR3 loop spans 16 amino acids. Germline trimming cut 6 bases from V and 1 base from J; bases unmatched to any gene: 4. Germline V lookup: CDR1 SNHLY, CDR2 FYNNEI. CDR3 sequence reads: CASRRLAGGNTGELFF. DNA of the CDR3: TGTGCCAGCAGGCGGCTAGCGGGAGGGAACACCGGGGAGCTGTTTTTT.

There are a few counts of this clone. The chain combines TRBV4-2 with TRBJ2-1, with D possibly TRBD2 on 6 matching bases. Germline CDR1 reads LGHNA; CDR2 reads YNFKEQ. Trimming cost V 0 bases and J 6 bases, with 12 bases left between them. This CDR3 comprises 15 residues. This CDR3 reads CASSQDQLAGNEQFF. CDR3 nucleotide sequence: TGTGCCAGCAGCCAAGATCAACTAGCAGGCAATGAGCAGTTCTTC.

This clone was recorded only once. This chain connects TRBV3-1 (or the pseudogene TRBV3-2) to TRBJ1-1; D is perhaps TRBD1 (6 bases). CDR3 size: 13 residues. Germline CDR1 reads LGHDT; CDR2 reads YNNKEL (reference sequence). V gave up 6 bases and J gave up 1 base, with 9 bases separating them. The CDR3 nucleotides are TGTGCCAGCAGACAGGGTTGGAACACTGAAGCTTTCTTT. Its translation: CASRQGWNTEAFF.

The gene calls are TRBV4-1 and TRBJ2-3, with 8 bases matching TRBD2. Losses at the gene ends were 3 bases for V and 2 bases for J; bases not matched to a gene: 4. Germline V CDR1 and CDR2: MGHRA, YSYEKL. The CDR3 consists of 15 residues. The CDR3, as DNA: TGCGCCAGCAGCCAGGGTAGCGGGGTCACAGATACGCAGTATTTT. Amino acids: CASSQGSGVTDTQYF.